Reported below is one T cell receptor (beta chain). V lost 2 bases and J lost 7, with 14 bases in between. The CDR3 contains 14 residues. Germline V gene lookup returns CDR1 SGHTA and CDR2 FQGNSA. The entry originates in a study of early stage breast cancer tumors. The method was immunoSEQ multiplex PCR; TCRdb's version includes in-frame clones alone and lacks a portion of them. Counted here are 4,500 to 6,000 clones, under 80% occurring once; the ten biggest clones make up more than 15%. This clonotype originated in a person aged 55 to 75 with breast cancer. V is TRBV7-2 and J is TRBJ1-2; D unclear. Sequencing was done on a sample of breast tumor tissue. The CDR3 DNA reads TGTGCCAGCAGCTTAAATCGGGGATTAGGTGGCTACACCTTC. Translating gives CASSLNRGLGGYTF.